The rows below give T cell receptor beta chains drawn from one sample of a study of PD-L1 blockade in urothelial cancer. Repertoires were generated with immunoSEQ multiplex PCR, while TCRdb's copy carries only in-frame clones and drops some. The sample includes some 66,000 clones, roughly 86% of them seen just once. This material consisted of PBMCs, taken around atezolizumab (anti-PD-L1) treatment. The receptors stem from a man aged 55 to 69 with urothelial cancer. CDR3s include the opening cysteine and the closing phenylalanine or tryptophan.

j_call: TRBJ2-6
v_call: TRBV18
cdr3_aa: CASSRRGDAGANVLTF

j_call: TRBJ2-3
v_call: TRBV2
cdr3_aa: CASSPGLAGYTDTQYF

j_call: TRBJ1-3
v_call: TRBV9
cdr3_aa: CASSVATPRDFSGNTIYF

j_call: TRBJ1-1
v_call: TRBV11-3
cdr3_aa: CASSQIGRGAFF

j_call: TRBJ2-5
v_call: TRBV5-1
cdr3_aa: CASSVDRGSQETQYF

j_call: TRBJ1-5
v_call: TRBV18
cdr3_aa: CASSQDRGGNQPQHF

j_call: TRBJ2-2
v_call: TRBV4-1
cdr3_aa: CASSQEILAGGRSNTGELFF

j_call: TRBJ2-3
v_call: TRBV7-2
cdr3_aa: CASSSLRGRGYTDTQYF

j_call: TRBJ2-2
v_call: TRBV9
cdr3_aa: CASSVGQGAVGELFF

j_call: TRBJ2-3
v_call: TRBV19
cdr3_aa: CASSMEVTTDTQYF

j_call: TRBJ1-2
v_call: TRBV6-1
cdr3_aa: CASSERQGRVDGYTF

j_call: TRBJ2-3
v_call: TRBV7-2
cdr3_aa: CASSVSSGSTDTQYF

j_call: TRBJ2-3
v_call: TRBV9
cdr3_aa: CASSVDGLGGSTQYF

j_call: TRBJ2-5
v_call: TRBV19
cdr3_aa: CASTATGGGQETQYF

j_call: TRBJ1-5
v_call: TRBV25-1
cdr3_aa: CASSGQHSNQPQHF

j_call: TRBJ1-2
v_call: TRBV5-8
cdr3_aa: CASSLARVTLGDYGYTF

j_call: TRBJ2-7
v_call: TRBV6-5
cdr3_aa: CASSYSRDSYYEQYF

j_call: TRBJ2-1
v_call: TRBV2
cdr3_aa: CASSQVGGPYNEQFF

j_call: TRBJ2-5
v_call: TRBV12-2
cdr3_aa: CASRPAPSGGQLQETQYF

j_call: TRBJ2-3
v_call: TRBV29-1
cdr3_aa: CSVEDRWSGAVDTQYF

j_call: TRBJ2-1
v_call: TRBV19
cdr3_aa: CASSVTQYNEQFF

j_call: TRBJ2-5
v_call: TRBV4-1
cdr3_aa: CASSQDPSGRETQYF

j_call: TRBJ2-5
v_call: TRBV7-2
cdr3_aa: CASTSQPRLAGESETQYF

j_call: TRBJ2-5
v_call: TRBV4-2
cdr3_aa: CASSQATSGGAWQETQYF

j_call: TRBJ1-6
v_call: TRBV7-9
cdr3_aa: CASREGVVSPLHF

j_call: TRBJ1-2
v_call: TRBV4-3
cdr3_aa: CASSQEAFSGGYGYGYTF

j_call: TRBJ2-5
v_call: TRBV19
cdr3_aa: CASSKGLEGETQYF

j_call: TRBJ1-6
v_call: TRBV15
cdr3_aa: CATSRDPGNNSPLHF

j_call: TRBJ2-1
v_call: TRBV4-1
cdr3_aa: CASSLGWEQFF

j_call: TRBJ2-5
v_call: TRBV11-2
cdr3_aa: CASSLNPRETQYF

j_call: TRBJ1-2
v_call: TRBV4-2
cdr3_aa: CASSRTGAHYGYTF

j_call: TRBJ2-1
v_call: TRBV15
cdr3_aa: CATSRDTTGNEQFF

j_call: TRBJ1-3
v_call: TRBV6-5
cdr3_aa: CASSYSTDSGNTIYF

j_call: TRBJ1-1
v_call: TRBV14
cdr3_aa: CASSFRDRGAKNTEAFF

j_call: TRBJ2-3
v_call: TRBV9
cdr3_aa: CASSVVGAGGDTQYF

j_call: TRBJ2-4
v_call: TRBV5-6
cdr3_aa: CASSLARQKLAKNIQYF

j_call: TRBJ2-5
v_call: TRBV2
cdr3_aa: CASGQGLAGGETQYF